These T cell receptor beta chains were read from a single sample in a study of cytomegalovirus exposure and HLA in healthy donors. This table comes from immunoSEQ multiplex PCR, and its TCRdb copy is limited to in-frame clones, with some not included. The sample lists some 120,000 clones; about four fifths were seen once. Sequenced input: PBMCs. These receptors were collected from a man aged 35 to 55 in good health and CMV-seronegative. The CDR3 runs from the conserved cysteine through the conserved F or W. Size tells how often a clone was seen (once, few, many) or the class of an expanded clone, and some rows leave it out.

TRBJ1-3 TRBV5-5 few CASSTGQSSGNTIYF
TRBJ2-7 TRBV6-1 . CASSFLGGYEQYF
TRBJ1-5 TRBV27 . CASRPSDRGRGNQPQHF
TRBJ1-2 TRBV7-9 . CASSLGSNPNYGYTF
TRBJ2-7 TRBV2 . CASSVIGVSEQYF
TRBJ1-5 TRBV10-3 . CAISEPDRGGPQHF
TRBJ1-6 TRBV9 . CASSVGTNSPLHF
TRBJ2-5 TRBV5-4 . CASSLIPTGQYQETQYF
TRBJ2-5 TRBV6-5 once CASSYGTGLWKETQYF
TRBJ1-6 TRBV6-6 few CASRTGTSAAPLHF
TRBJ1-2 TRBV6-1 . CASSEAQGQGYGYTF
TRBJ2-2 TRBV7-9 . CASSLAKGGTGELFF
TRBJ2-1 TRBV7-3 . CASSLTGGSYNEQFF
TRBJ2-7 TRBV10-3 . CAISESREDEQYF
TRBJ2-7 TRBV11-2 few CASSRQGRGGDEQYF
TRBJ2-5 TRBV14 . CASSQELGQGALETQYF
TRBJ1-2 TRBV30 . CAWSTGTGSHYGYTF
TRBJ2-7 TRBV4-1 . CASSQVGVGARNF
TRBJ2-1 TRBV5-6 . CASRGTGTSEQFF
TRBJ1-2 TRBV4-1 . CASSQPDRVYGYTF
TRBJ2-7 TRBV5-4 . CASSQGVASYEQYF
TRBJ1-2 TRBV14 . CASSPGLRANYGYTF
. TRBV5-6 . CASSLLDRLRLYEQYF
TRBJ1-1 TRBV19 . CASSIVSGVGSEAFF
TRBJ1-2 TRBV28 few CASSLGGTGLPYGYTF
TRBJ1-2 TRBV7-9 . CASSLEWDRAIYGYTF
TRBJ1-4 TRBV19 . CASSISAGGEKLFF
TRBJ2-3 TRBV5-4 once CASSLQTTDTQYF
TRBJ2-3 TRBV10-3 . CAISEGQGADTQYF
TRBJ2-6 TRBV19 . CASSSGSGANVLTF
TRBJ2-7 TRBV6-6 . CASGQQGAYEQYF
TRBJ1-1 TRBV7-9 once CASSLAIGRGTEAFF
TRBJ2-3 TRBV18 . CASSPGTSGGTTDTQYF
TRBJ2-7 TRBV11-1 . CASSRGQGQYYEQYF
TRBJ2-2 TRBV6-1 . CASRLTGGDGLFF
TRBJ1-5 TRBV4-1 . CASSPSEEDSNQPQHF
TRBJ2-7 TRBV7-9 few CSRISREQYF
TRBJ2-3 TRBV7-3 . CASSLQSDTQYF
TRBJ1-3 TRBV28 once CASSSPGQGSGNTIYF
TRBJ2-5 TRBV28 . CASSLDGTGGLATQYF
TRBJ2-2 TRBV7-9 once CASSTIRGRAGELFF
TRBJ2-3 TRBV7-2 . CASSLQASTDTQYF
TRBJ1-2 TRBV7-8 once CASSPQGNDYGYTF
TRBJ1-2 TRBV5-5 once CASSLATGTYGYTF
. TRBV27 . CASIITGYEQYF
TRBJ2-7 TRBV28 . CASSLFAGSYF
TRBJ1-2 TRBV9 . CASSFQQVPTHGYTF
TRBJ2-7 TRBV5-6 few CASSLGRAWASFFF
TRBJ1-2 TRBV14 . CASSQRPDIRGYTF
TRBJ2-3 TRBV4-1 . CASSQEASGGAVTQYF
TRBJ2-7 TRBV18 . CASSPPQFLGEQYF
TRBJ2-1 TRBV28 . CASSLARWESSYNEQFF
TRBJ1-4 TRBV19 . CASSIAGFNEKLFF
TRBJ1-1 TRBV5-1 . CASTSGKTEAFF
TRBJ1-2 TRBV27 few CASSGETGYGYTF
TRBJ2-7 TRBV18 . CASSPQSGKYEQYF
TRBJ2-1 TRBV11-2 . CASSLTRVNEQFF
TRBJ2-3 TRBV7-3 . CASSSRGQSTDTQYF
TRBJ2-3 TRBV5-1 . CASSGTGGPGDTQYF